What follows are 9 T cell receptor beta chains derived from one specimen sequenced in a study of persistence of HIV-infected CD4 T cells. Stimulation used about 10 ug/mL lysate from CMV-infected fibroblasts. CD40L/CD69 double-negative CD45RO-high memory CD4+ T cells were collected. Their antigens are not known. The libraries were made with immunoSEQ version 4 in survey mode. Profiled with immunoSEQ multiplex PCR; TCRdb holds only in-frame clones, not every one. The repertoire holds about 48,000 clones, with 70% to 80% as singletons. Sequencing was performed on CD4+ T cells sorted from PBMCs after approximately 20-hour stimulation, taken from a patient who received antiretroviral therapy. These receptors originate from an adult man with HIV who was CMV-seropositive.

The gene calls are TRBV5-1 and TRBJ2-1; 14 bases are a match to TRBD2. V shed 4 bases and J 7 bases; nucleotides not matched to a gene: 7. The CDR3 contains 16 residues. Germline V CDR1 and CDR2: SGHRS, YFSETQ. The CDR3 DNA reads TGCGCCAGCAGCCAAGGGACTAGCGGGAGTCTGAATGAGCAGTTCTTC. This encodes CASSQGTSGSLNEQFF.

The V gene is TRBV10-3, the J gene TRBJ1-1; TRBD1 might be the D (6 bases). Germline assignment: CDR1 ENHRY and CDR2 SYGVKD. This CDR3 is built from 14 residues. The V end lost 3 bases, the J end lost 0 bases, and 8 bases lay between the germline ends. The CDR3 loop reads CAISEGGLNTEAFF. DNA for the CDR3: TGTGCCATCAGTGAAGGGGGGCTGAACACTGAAGCTTTCTTT.

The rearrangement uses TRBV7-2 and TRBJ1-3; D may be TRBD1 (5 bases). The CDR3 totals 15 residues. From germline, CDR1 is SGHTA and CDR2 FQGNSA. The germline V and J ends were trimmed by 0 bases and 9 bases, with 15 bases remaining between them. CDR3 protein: CASSLARGDLSTIYF. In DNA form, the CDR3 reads TGTGCCAGCAGCTTAGCGCGGGGGGACCTCAGCACCATATATTTT.

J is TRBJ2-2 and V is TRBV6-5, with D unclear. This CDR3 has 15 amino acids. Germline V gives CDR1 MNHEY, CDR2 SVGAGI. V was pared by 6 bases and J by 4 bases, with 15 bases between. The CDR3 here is CASRRAILSTGELFF. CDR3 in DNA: TGTGCCAGCAGAAGAGCGATTTTGAGCACCGGGGAGCTGTTTTTT.

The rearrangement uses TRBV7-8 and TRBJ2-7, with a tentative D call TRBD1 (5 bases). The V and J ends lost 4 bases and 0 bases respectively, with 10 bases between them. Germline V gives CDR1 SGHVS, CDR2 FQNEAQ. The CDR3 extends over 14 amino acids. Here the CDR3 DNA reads TGTGCCAGCAGCTGGCGACAGAACTCCTACGAGCAGTACTTC. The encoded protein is CASSWRQNSYEQYF.

CDR3 loop: CASSQERRSSYEQYF. The CDR3 nucleotides are TGTGCCAGCAGCCAAGAGCGACGAAGCTCCTACGAGCAGTACTTC. J is TRBJ2-7 and V is TRBV3-1 (or the pseudogene TRBV3-2), with no clear D. The CDR3 consists of 15 residues. The germline V gene has CDR1 LGHDT and CDR2 YNNKEL (reference sequence). The germline V and J ends were trimmed by 0 bases and 0 bases, with 9 bases remaining between them.

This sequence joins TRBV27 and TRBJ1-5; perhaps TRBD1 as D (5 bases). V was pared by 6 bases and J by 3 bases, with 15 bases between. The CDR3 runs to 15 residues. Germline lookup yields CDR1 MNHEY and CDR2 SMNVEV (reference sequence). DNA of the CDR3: TGTGCCAGCAGCCGCATGGGTGGGGCCAATCAGCCCCAGCATTTT. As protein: CASSRMGGANQPQHF.

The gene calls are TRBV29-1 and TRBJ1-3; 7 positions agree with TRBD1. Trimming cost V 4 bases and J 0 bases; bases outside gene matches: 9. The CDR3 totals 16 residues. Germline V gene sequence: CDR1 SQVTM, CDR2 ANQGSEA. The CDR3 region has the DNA TGCAGCGTTGCCGCTGACAGGGCTAGCTCTGGAAACACCATATATTTT. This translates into CSVAADRASSGNTIYF.

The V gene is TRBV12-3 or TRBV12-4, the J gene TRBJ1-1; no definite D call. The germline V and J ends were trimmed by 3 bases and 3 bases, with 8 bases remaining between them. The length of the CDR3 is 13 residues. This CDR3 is CASSFKAYTEAFF. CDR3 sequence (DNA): TGTGCCAGCAGTTTTAAGGCGTACACTGAAGCTTTCTTT.